This T cell receptor (beta chain) was sequenced in a study of T-cell reconstitution after alpha-beta-depleted transplantation in children (dated by TCRdb to 2016 to 2018). About the full investigation: The study quantitatively tracked T-cell immune reconstitution after TCRalphabeta/CD19-depleted allogeneic hematopoietic cell transplantation in children using TCR repertoire profiling. Overall results and qualifications from the work: About two months after transplant, the apparently early recovery of alphabetaT-cell counts reportedly depended on just several hundred clones that had expanded rapidly and came from non-depleted graft cells. Over subsequent months, a decline in hyperexpanded clone frequencies was noted, and after one year, T-cell counts and TCRbeta diversity were mostly ascribed to newly produced T cells. In some patients, the high TCRbeta diversity seen at day 60 was put down to recipient T cells and intrathymic progenitors that had survived conditioning.

Worth noting for this clonotype: Its antigen has not been determined. At one end, the junction sequence differs from germline, possibly due to a read error.

Reading the label with the study, this specimen's treatment or condition is: allogeneic hematopoietic cell transplantation with graft depleted of TCRalphabeta T cells and CD19 B cells. The children who served as transplant recipients had been given grafts of TCRalphabeta/CD19-depleted allogeneic hematopoietic cells. The method was PCR. Sequencing was performed on an Illumina HiSeq 2500. TCR libraries were prepared with molecular barcoding, using unique molecular identifiers to normalize TCRbeta repertoire quantification. The public reads were run again by TCRdb, first through fastp at Q25 and then through MiXCR, and only productive beta chains were kept. Rows with a matching CDR3 protein are joined into one entry that keeps the most common DNA and genes. This sample comprises 350,000 to 500,000 distinct CDR3 sequences, around two fifths of them detected only once. Jointly, the top ten make up 25% to 30% of the sample.

The receptor's source is a girl aged 2 to 10 with aplastic anemia, due to receive a stem cell transplant. Sequencing was performed on PBMCs, taken before TCRalphabeta/CD19-depleted stem cell transplant.

The CDR3 amino acid sequence is: CSSSLTFTDTQYF. The DNA sequence is TGTTCCAGCAGCTTAACTTTCACAGATACGCAGTATTTT. This sequence uses TRBV7-9 and TRBJ2-3; the D gene assignment is ambiguous. From cysteine to phenylalanine, the CDR3 is 13 amino acids long. This entry keeps only the CDR3 DNA: 39 bases, framed from base 1. From a lookup of the germline V gene (reference sequence), CDR1 and CDR2 are SEHNR and FQNEAQ. Extended through the reference TRBV7-9 and TRBJ2-3 proteins, this CDR3 yields the full variable domain: DTGVSQNPRHKITKRGQNVTFRCDPISEHNRLYWYRQTLGQGPEFLTYFQNEAQLEKSRLLSDRFSAERPKGSFSTLEIQRTEQGDSAMYLCSSSLTFTDTQYFGPGTRLTVL.